Here is one T cell receptor beta chain with its context. This clone was observed a few times. The clone's antigen remains unknown. Per-nucleotide qualities are absent, and no much larger clonotype sits a single base away. The method behind the library was the immunoSEQ multiplex PCR assay. A mixture of 60 forward primers for TCR Vbeta segments and 13 reverse primers for TCR Jbeta segments was used in the multiplex PCR. A multiplex PCR assay on genomic DNA amplified the CDR3 region of rearranged TCR beta genes. The amplified TCR beta libraries were sequenced on the Illumina HiSeq System as 87-base-pair reads. Per the source publication's procedure: A later analysis counted 65 million to 90 million unique TCR beta chains across the 550 to 800 repertoires, and 9 million to 14 million of these chains were shared by at least two donors. A nearest-neighbor algorithm error-corrected the raw reads and collapsed the reads into unique sequences, merging closely related sequences to remove PCR and sequencing errors. Alignment of CDR3 sequences to IMGT reference sequences was used to assign V, D and J gene segments. For a sequence to be retained, at least a six-nucleotide match to both a V gene segment and a J gene segment was required. Rearrangements were classified as productive when the CDR3 lacked stop codons and remained in frame with V and J, and all other rearrangements were classified as non-productive. Following IMGT convention, CDR3 was defined as the stretch from the second conserved V-encoded cysteine to the conserved J-encoded phenylalanine. The earlier analysis of a few hundred of the donors excluded sequences that lacked an unambiguous match to a single V gene segment. In an earlier analysis of several hundred of the donors, V segments were called functional above 56.7% productive rearrangements and were called segregating when the between-donor standard deviation exceeded 5%. To diagnose cytomegalovirus status from the catalog of TCR beta chain sequences, a statistical classification framework was built. V and J gene assignment, in a later analysis, came from comparing TCR nucleotide sequences with IMGT/GENE-DB human TR gene sequences. A later analysis assigned CDR3 sequences and most-parsimonious VDJ recombination scenarios with the TCRdist pipeline. In a later analysis, each TCR beta chain was defined by its CDR3 amino acid sequence together with its V-gene family, and reads lacking a unique V-gene family were excluded. In a later analysis, 450 to 600 highly shared, low-generation-probability nucleotide sequences were removed to address suspected cross-contamination and a sequencing artifact. A later analysis calculated a clonal expansion index for each public chain from normalized within-repertoire ranks of inferred template counts. A later analysis computed generation probabilities with a VDJ recombination model fitted to out-of-frame rearrangements, and checked the results against IGoR. A later analysis scored TCR-TCR, TCR-HLA and TCR-CMV co-occurrence with hypergeometric tests, applying a repertoire-size bias correction to TCR pairs. A later analysis estimated false discovery rates by permuting HLA or CMV assignments 20 times. In a later analysis, co-occurring TCRs were grouped using DBSCAN, and TCRdist sequence similarity was added for clustering within HLA-allele-positive subsets. For co-occurrence clustering, repertoires with fewer than 30,000 or more than 120,000 public chains were excluded, along with roughly 5 repertoires with anomalous nucleotide sharing. TCRdb holds this immuneACCESS table with in-frame rearrangements only. Some clones are missing; in checked studies, unresolved V genes explain under half, and the rest has no known cause. V and J calls plus clone size are reproduced from that table; the DNA served to infer D and trimming. This sample has approximately 160,000 clones in its table, and 65% to 90% of those were observed once. The ten top clones hold 1.9% of the sample.

These data are taken from a study of cytomegalovirus exposure and HLA in healthy donors (dated by TCRdb to about 2017). Regarding the study in general: An earlier analysis of fewer than 750 of the donors reported 276 Gb of sequence data and about 120 million unique TCR beta sequences obtained from about 170 million T cells. HLA typing included class I and class II loci at four-digit resolution. An early release that covered fewer than 800 HLA-typed donors contained 300 to 350 gigabases of sequencing data and 65 million to 100 million unique TCR sequences. Besides the first cohort of about 730 subjects, a separate validation cohort made up of 120 different subjects was used. The genetic ancestry cluster associated with self-reported Caucasian donors included 80% to 90% of the roughly 400 genotyped donors. Among 398 genotyped donors of the cohort, an average of around 220,000 unique TCR beta nucleotide sequences was sequenced per donor, of which about 18% were non-productive. Donor age, sex, ethnicity and CMV serostatus were compiled alongside the repertoire data. A handful of DR-DQ haplotypes were handled as single units for association and clustering because linkage in the cohort was strong. The study used immunosequencing to profile the T cell repertoires of some 600 subjects and linked those repertoires to cytomegalovirus serostatus. Every discovery cohort repertoire had been produced on one sequencing platform. High-throughput TCR immunosequencing, statistical association of individual TCRs with disease status, and machine learning were combined to predict cytomegalovirus infection status. Typing coverage differed by locus: A, B, C, DRB1 and DQB1 were typed in roughly 620-640 donors, DQA1 in about 510, DPA1 in some 600, and DPB1 in 450 to 480. In an earlier analysis of 587 of the donors, high-throughput TCR beta sequencing was used to judge whether each TCR beta V gene segment behaved as functional or pseudogenic. A later genetic analysis used genome-wide SNP genotypes for about 55% of the 666 donors, treating that subset as a discovery cohort. The study was designed to test whether signatures of past pathogen exposure could be identified by cataloging public T cell receptors. In a later analysis, previously published TCR beta repertoires from 666 donors were re-analyzed and high-resolution HLA genotyping was added so that TCR occurrence patterns could be studied. Rather than using new phenotypic data, the later analysis identified candidate immune exposures from TCR beta sequences and from how often those sequences occurred across donors.

Counted from cysteine to phenylalanine, this CDR3 has 14 amino acids. CDR3 DNA is the only sequence kept; it has 42 bases, read in frame from the first base. The germline V and J ends show losses of 9 bases and 7 bases respectively, and no gene match explains 10 bases of the junction. CDR1 is given as LNHDA and CDR2 as SQIVND, both from the germline V gene (reference sequence). Study-level results and caveats: Because HLA typing was missing for some donors at each locus, association tests included only the typed subset. A later analysis found that most CMV-associated TCR beta chains appeared HLA-restricted, with HLA associations seemingly driven largely by CMV exposure. Compared with the roughly 700-donor mean, donors in an Asian-associated ancestry cluster had fewer N-insertions in productive TCRs, according to a later genetic analysis. In the study, 150 to 200 TCR beta chains were listed as associated with cytomegalovirus. Some IMGT-functional V segments, including TRBV6-2 and TRBV6-3, could not be distinguished by the 87-base-pair reads and were therefore excluded. An earlier analysis of around 540 of the donors showed that most TCR beta V segments appeared in productive rearrangements either about 87% or about 30% of the time, which broadly matched IMGT annotations. In a later analysis, HLA-associated TCR beta chains were found to be more clonally expanded and to have lower generation probabilities than equally common non-associated chains. A further reported finding was that TCR beta sequences accurately predicted the HLA-A and HLA-B alleles for most subjects in the first cohort. The earlier analysis of approximately 560 of the donors excluded 15 to 20 rarely observed V segments, including chromosome 9 orphons, because counts were too low. When HLA alleles, especially DR and DQ, strongly co-occurred, TCR associations were difficult to assign to individual alleles. A cluster of highly shared sequence variants was judged likely to be a technical artifact of the sequencing pipeline. In this cohort, only TCR beta chains were sequenced, and detectable features were limited by the absence of alpha or paired-chain data. CMV serostatus was the only immune exposure information available for the cohort. According to the authors, the approach could potentially be generalized to other disease states and immunological phenotypes. A later genetic analysis associated a missense DCLRE1C variant with V-gene and J-gene trimming of TCR beta chains, and an independent cohort replicated the association. Three of the identified cytomegalovirus-associated TCR beta chains were confirmed in vitro to be specific for cytomegalovirus antigens. In a later analysis, the rate of TCR association differed among HLA loci, with DRB1 alleles having the most associated TCRs and HLA-C alleles having the fewest. While some public TCRs were present in many individuals, most TCR sequences turned up only very rarely across donors. Roughly uniform sequencing depth across donors was assumed in presence/absence analyses, although this assumption may not hold. A later analysis reported that several top co-occurrence clusters appeared linked to parvovirus B19, influenza, CMV and Epstein-Barr virus. The classifier was reported to diagnose cytomegalovirus status with high specificity and sensitivity in both the original and validation cohorts. Specific HLA alleles were associated with 15,000 to 20,000 TCR beta sequences at a false discovery rate of 0.05 in a later analysis. Linkage disequilibrium might explain the correlated functional status among segregating V segments, but an unknown experimental factor could not be ruled out.

The cohort consisted of hundreds of healthy bone marrow donors. At the time of sampling, all cohort members were nominally healthy, though unrecorded immune exposures were likely present. CMV serostatus was positive for more than 250 and negative for about half of the roughly 700 cohort members, and was not recorded for this donor. Every donor gave a peripheral blood sample, and the peripheral blood mononuclear cells from that sample were used for TCR beta sequencing. The Qiagen DNeasy Blood Extraction Kit was used to extract genomic DNA from the blood cell samples. The chain was built from TRBV19 and TRBJ1-4, and TRBD1 aligns with 8 junction nucleotides. The sequenced sample consisted of PBMCs. This TCR was sampled from a human donor in good health. The encoded CDR3 is CASRQGQEAEKLFF. DNA sequence: TGTGCCAGCAGACAGGGACAGGAGGCTGAAAAACTGTTTTTT. Outside the CDR3, residues come from the reference TRBV19 and TRBJ1-4 proteins, so the full variable domain is: DGGITQSPKYLFRKEGQNVTLSCEQNLNHDAMYWYRQDPGQGLRLIYYSQIVNDFQKGDIAEGYSVSREKKESFPLTVTSAQKNPTAFYLCASRQGQEAEKLFFGSGTQLSVL.